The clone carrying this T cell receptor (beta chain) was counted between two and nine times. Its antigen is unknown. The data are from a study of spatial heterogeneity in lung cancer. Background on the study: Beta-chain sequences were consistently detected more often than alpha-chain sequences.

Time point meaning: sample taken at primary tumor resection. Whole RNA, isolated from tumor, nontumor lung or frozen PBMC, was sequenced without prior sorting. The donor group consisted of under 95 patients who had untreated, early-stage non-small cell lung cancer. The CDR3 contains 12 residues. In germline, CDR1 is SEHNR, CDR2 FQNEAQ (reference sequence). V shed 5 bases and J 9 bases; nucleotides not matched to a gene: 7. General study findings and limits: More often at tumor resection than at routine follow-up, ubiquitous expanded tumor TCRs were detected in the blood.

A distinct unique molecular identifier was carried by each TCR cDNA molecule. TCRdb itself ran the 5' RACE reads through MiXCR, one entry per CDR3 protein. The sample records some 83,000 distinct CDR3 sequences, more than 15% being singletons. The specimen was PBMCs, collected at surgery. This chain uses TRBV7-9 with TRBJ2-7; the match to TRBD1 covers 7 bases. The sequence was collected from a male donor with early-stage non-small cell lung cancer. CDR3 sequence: CASSRTGDGQYF. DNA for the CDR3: TGTGCCAGCAGCCGTACAGGGGACGGGCAGTACTTC.